This entry lists 9 T cell receptor beta chains sequenced from one sample in a study of cytotoxic CD8 clonotypes in ibrutinib-treated CLL. Some clones are missing from TCRdb's copy, which holds only in-frame ones; the method was immunoSEQ multiplex PCR. Of around 150,000 clones detected, more than 70% appear once; the ten largest clones hold 7.6%. Sequencing used PBMCs, obtained after 36 months of ibrutinib treatment. The source of these receptors is a human donor with chronic lymphocytic leukemia.

This sequence joins TRBV27 and TRBJ1-2; 8 positions match TRBD1. V lost 6 bases to trimming and J lost 8 bases; unmatched junction nucleotides: 8. Per the germline V gene, CDR1 is MNHEY and CDR2 is SMNVEV (reference sequence). The CDR3 has 13 residues. This chain's CDR3 is CASSLDRGDGYTF. As DNA, the CDR3 is TGTGCCAGCAGCCTCGACAGGGGAGACGGCTACACCTTC.

The CDR3 loop reads CAWSVSGGLGETQYF. CDR3 nucleotides: TGTGCCTGGAGTGTATCGGGGGGGCTTGGAGAGACCCAGTACTTC. The rearrangement uses TRBV30 and TRBJ2-5; the match to TRBD2 covers 8 bases. The CDR3 consists of 15 residues. V shed 0 bases, J shed 4 bases, and the junction held 7 bases outside the gene matches. Per the germline V gene, CDR1 is GTSNPN and CDR2 is SVGIG (reference sequence).

The V call is TRBV18, the J call TRBJ1-2; D is undetermined. Trimming took off 2 bases at V and 4 bases at J, with 14 bases between the two ends. CDR3 length equals 15 residues. Germline CDR1 reads KGHSH; CDR2 reads LQKENI. Written as DNA, the CDR3 is TGTGCCAGCTCACCATTCACGGAACATCTCTATGGCTACACCTTC. This encodes CASSPFTEHLYGYTF. Drawing the rest from reference TRBV18 and TRBJ1-2, the complete variable domain is NAGVMQNPRHLVRRRGQEARLRCSPMKGHSHVYWYRQLPEEGLKFMVYLQKENIIDESGMPKERFSAEFPKEGPSILRIQQVVRGDSAAYFCASSPFTEHLYGYTFGSGTRLTVV.

This clone was picked up one time. The rearrangement joins TRBV18 to TRBJ2-2, with D tentatively TRBD2 (5 bases). The CDR3 sequence is 17 residues long. The V end lost 1 base, the J end lost 4 bases, and 16 bases lay between the germline ends. Germline CDR1 KGHSH, CDR2 LQKENI. CDR3 residues: CASSPLLRGWTTGELFF. Written as DNA, the CDR3 is TGTGCCAGCTCACCACTTTTACGGGGATGGACCACCGGGGAGCTGTTTTTT.

This clone was counted only a few times. The chain links TRBV5-1 to TRBJ1-4, with TRBD1 identical over 7 bases. Germline CDR1 SGHRS, CDR2 YFSETQ. With 4 bases clipped from V and 8 bases from J, the junction kept 8 bases outside the gene matches. The CDR3 is 14 residues long. This chain's CDR3 is CASSEQGWREKLFF. The CDR3 nucleotides are TGCGCCAGCAGCGAACAGGGGTGGAGAGAAAAACTGTTTTTT.

This chain connects TRBV20-1 to TRBJ2-5, with D unclear. The CDR3 runs 10 residues. V was cut by 6 bases and J by 2 bases, with 4 bases left in between. CDR1 DFQATT and CDR2 SNEGSKA come from the germline V gene (reference sequence). The CDR3 bases are TGCAGTGCCCAACAAGAGACCCAGTACTTC. This translates into CSAQQETQYF.

This clone has a single count. V usage is TRBV6-5 and J usage is TRBJ1-1; D is ambiguous. Germline V gene lookup returns CDR1 MNHEY and CDR2 SVGAGI. V gave up 0 bases and J gave up 3 bases, with 11 bases separating them. The CDR3 contains 15 residues. CDR3 nucleotide sequence: TGTGCCAGCAGTTACTCTTTAAGCCAGCACACTGAAGCTTTCTTT. Its protein product is CASSYSLSQHTEAFF.

This clone was seen once. This chain joins TRBV5-4 and TRBJ2-7; 10 nucleotides match TRBD2. V was pared by 1 base and J by 1 base, with 5 bases of the junction left unmatched. The CDR3 runs 16 residues. Germline CDR1 reads SGHNT; CDR2 reads YYREEE (reference sequence). The CDR3 DNA is TGTGCCAGCAGCTTGCTTAGACTAGCGGGTTCCTACGAGCAGTACTTC. Translated: CASSLLRLAGSYEQYF.

The V gene is TRBV4-1, the J gene TRBJ2-1, with D possibly TRBD2 on 6 matching bases. This CDR3 region has 16 residues. Trimming took 1 base from V and 4 from J, leaving 14 bases between them. Germline-derived CDR1 and CDR2 are MGHRA and YSYEKL. CDR3 amino acids: CASSQGVGGDYNEQFF. CDR3 DNA: TGCGCCAGCAGCCAAGGGGTCGGCGGGGATTACAATGAGCAGTTCTTC.